These T cell receptor beta chains were read from a single sample in a study of blood T cell repertoires in COVID-19. Profiling relied on immunoSEQ multiplex PCR, and the TCRdb table lists in-frame clones only, not all of them. The sample consists of about 130,000 clones, around 87% of them appearing once. Sequencing input: peripheral blood. Every receptor here comes from a woman in her fifties or sixties with acute or convalescent COVID-19. CDR3s include the opening cysteine and the closing phenylalanine or tryptophan. Each record gives: J gene, D gene, V gene, CDR3 length, clone size, CDR3 DNA, CDR3 protein. The D gene is left open where the match is weak. Clone size is not always given. Where it is, it says once, few, many or a class for expanded clones.

j_gene: TRBJ1-2; d_gene: TRBD1; v_gene: TRBV28; len: 14; abundance: NA; CDR3nt: TGTGCCAGCAGCCCTCGGGACAGTTTCTATGGCTACACCTTC; CDR3aa: CASSPRDSFYGYTF
j_gene: TRBJ1-1; d_gene: NA; v_gene: TRBV11-2; len: 15; abundance: NA; CDR3nt: TGTGCCAGCAGCTTAGATAGTGATGTGAACACTGAAGCTTTCTTT; CDR3aa: CASSLDSDVNTEAFF
j_gene: TRBJ2-2; d_gene: NA; v_gene: TRBV4-1; len: 15; abundance: NA; CDR3nt: TGCGCCAGCACCCTCGGGACGGGGAGGTTCCGGGAGCTGTTTTTT; CDR3aa: CASTLGTGRFRELFF
j_gene: TRBJ2-1; d_gene: TRBD2; v_gene: TRBV5-1; len: 13; abundance: few; CDR3nt: TGCGCCAGCAGCCCGGGACTAGCCAATGAGCAGTTCTTC; CDR3aa: CASSPGLANEQFF
j_gene: TRBJ2-3; d_gene: TRBD2; v_gene: TRBV24-1; len: 16; abundance: NA; CDR3nt: TGTGCCACCAGTGATTCGGGACTAGCGGGAGCAGATACGCAGTATTTT; CDR3aa: CATSDSGLAGADTQYF
j_gene: TRBJ1-1; d_gene: NA; v_gene: TRBV11-2; len: 13; abundance: NA; CDR3nt: TGTGCCAGCAGCGACAGAGCGAACACTGAAGCTTTCTTT; CDR3aa: CASSDRANTEAFF
j_gene: TRBJ2-1; d_gene: NA; v_gene: TRBV4-1; len: 15; abundance: once; CDR3nt: TGCGCCAGCAGCTATATATTGAGCTCCTACAATGAGCAGTTCTTC; CDR3aa: CASSYILSSYNEQFF
j_gene: TRBJ2-1; d_gene: NA; v_gene: TRBV12-3/TRBV12-4; len: 13; abundance: few; CDR3nt: TGTGCCAGCAGTTCTTACACGGAGGGTGAGCAGTTCTTC; CDR3aa: CASSSYTEGEQFF
j_gene: TRBJ2-2; d_gene: TRBD1; v_gene: TRBV6-6; len: 16; abundance: NA; CDR3nt: TGTGCCAGCAGCCAACCGACAGGGAGGAACACCGGGGAGCTGTTTTTT; CDR3aa: CASSQPTGRNTGELFF
j_gene: TRBJ2-7; d_gene: TRBD1; v_gene: TRBV6-6; len: 13; abundance: NA; CDR3nt: TGTGCCAGCGACCGGACAGGGGCCCACGAGCAGTACTTC; CDR3aa: CASDRTGAHEQYF
j_gene: TRBJ1-4; d_gene: NA; v_gene: TRBV27; len: 17; abundance: NA; CDR3nt: TGTGCCAGCAGTTTATTGGGGTTGCCGGGGACTAATGAAAAACTGTTTTTT; CDR3aa: CASSLLGLPGTNEKLFF
j_gene: TRBJ2-5; d_gene: TRBD2; v_gene: TRBV4-2; len: 13; abundance: NA; CDR3nt: TGTGCCAGCAGCTCAGCGGGAGTAGAGACCCAGTACTTC; CDR3aa: CASSSAGVETQYF
j_gene: TRBJ2-4; d_gene: NA; v_gene: TRBV5-6; len: 13; abundance: once; CDR3nt: TGTGCCAGCAGCACCATTGGAGGGAACATTCAGTACTTC; CDR3aa: CASSTIGGNIQYF
j_gene: TRBJ1-5; d_gene: NA; v_gene: TRBV12-3/TRBV12-4; len: 13; abundance: NA; CDR3nt: TGTGCCAGCAGTTTGAGGTCCAATCAGCCCCAGCATTTT; CDR3aa: CASSLRSNQPQHF
j_gene: TRBJ1-4; d_gene: NA; v_gene: TRBV5-1; len: 13; abundance: NA; CDR3nt: TGCGCCAGCAGGCGGTCAACTAATGAAAAACTGTTTTTT; CDR3aa: CASRRSTNEKLFF
j_gene: TRBJ1-5; d_gene: NA; v_gene: TRBV19; len: 13; abundance: NA; CDR3nt: TGTGCCAGTACCTTTAGGACTAATCAGCCCCAGCATTTT; CDR3aa: CASTFRTNQPQHF
j_gene: TRBJ1-1; d_gene: TRBD1; v_gene: TRBV2; len: 16; abundance: NA; CDR3nt: TGTGCCAGCAGTGAATCTCCGGGGACAGGAAATTTACGAGCTTTCTTT; CDR3aa: CASSESPGTGNLRAFF
j_gene: TRBJ1-2; d_gene: NA; v_gene: TRBV15; len: 14; abundance: NA; CDR3nt: TGTGCCACCAGCAGAGAGGGCAGGGCGGTCGGCTACACCTTC; CDR3aa: CATSREGRAVGYTF
j_gene: TRBJ1-1; d_gene: TRBD1; v_gene: TRBV11-2; len: 14; abundance: NA; CDR3nt: TGTGCCAGCAGTACCTCAGGGGGGAGGACTGAAGCTTTCTTT; CDR3aa: CASSTSGGRTEAFF
j_gene: TRBJ1-6; d_gene: NA; v_gene: TRBV12-3/TRBV12-4; len: 12; abundance: NA; CDR3nt: TGTGCCAGCAGTTTGAGCAATTCACCCCTCCACTTT; CDR3aa: CASSLSNSPLHF
j_gene: TRBJ2-2; d_gene: NA; v_gene: TRBV7-8; len: 16; abundance: NA; CDR3nt: TGTGCCAGCAGCTTAGCAGGGGTAGGGGTCACCGGGGAGCTGTTTTTT; CDR3aa: CASSLAGVGVTGELFF
j_gene: TRBJ1-2; d_gene: TRBD1; v_gene: TRBV10-3; len: 15; abundance: NA; CDR3nt: TGTGCCATCATGGAGGGAACAGGGGGCACCTATGGCTACACCTTC; CDR3aa: CAIMEGTGGTYGYTF
j_gene: TRBJ1-3; d_gene: NA; v_gene: TRBV6-5; len: 14; abundance: few; CDR3nt: TGTGCCAGCAGCCCGCGGGGGGCTGGAAACACCATATATTTT; CDR3aa: CASSPRGAGNTIYF
j_gene: TRBJ1-2; d_gene: NA; v_gene: TRBV3-1/TRBV3-2; len: 16; abundance: NA; CDR3nt: TGTGCCAGCAGCCACCGCACCCCCGGACAGTCCTATGGCTACACCTTC; CDR3aa: CASSHRTPGQSYGYTF
j_gene: TRBJ2-1; d_gene: TRBD2; v_gene: TRBV12-3/TRBV12-4; len: 12; abundance: NA; CDR3nt: TGTGCCAGCAGTTTCAAGCGGGGAGAGCAGTTCTTC; CDR3aa: CASSFKRGEQFF
j_gene: TRBJ1-3; d_gene: NA; v_gene: TRBV3-1/TRBV3-2; len: 14; abundance: NA; CDR3nt: TGTGCCAGCAGCGCAGGGTTCTCTGGAAACACCATATATTTT; CDR3aa: CASSAGFSGNTIYF
j_gene: TRBJ2-7; d_gene: NA; v_gene: TRBV5-1; len: 15; abundance: few; CDR3nt: TGCGCCAGCAGCCTCCTAGGCGGTAACTCCTACGAGCAGTACTTC; CDR3aa: CASSLLGGNSYEQYF
j_gene: TRBJ2-4; d_gene: TRBD2; v_gene: TRBV4-2; len: 18; abundance: NA; CDR3nt: TGTGCCAGCACCCTTGGACTAGCGGGAGGGTTGGCCAAAAACATTCAGTACTTC; CDR3aa: CASTLGLAGGLAKNIQYF
j_gene: TRBJ1-1; d_gene: NA; v_gene: TRBV2; len: 13; abundance: NA; CDR3nt: TGTGCCAGCACAACCGGACTAAACACTGAAGCTTTCTTT; CDR3aa: CASTTGLNTEAFF
j_gene: TRBJ2-7; d_gene: NA; v_gene: TRBV4-1; len: 16; abundance: few; CDR3nt: TGCGCCAGCAGCCAGGGGACTCTCCCCTACGGGGACGAGCAGTACTTC; CDR3aa: CASSQGTLPYGDEQYF
j_gene: TRBJ1-2; d_gene: NA; v_gene: TRBV7-3; len: 15; abundance: once; CDR3nt: TGTGCCAGCAGCTTCTCAGGGGTCCCCCCTCGAAACTACACCTTC; CDR3aa: CASSFSGVPPRNYTF
j_gene: TRBJ1-1; d_gene: NA; v_gene: TRBV27; len: 12; abundance: NA; CDR3nt: TGTGCCAGCAGTTTTCGAGGCACTGAAGCTTTCTTT; CDR3aa: CASSFRGTEAFF
j_gene: TRBJ2-1; d_gene: NA; v_gene: TRBV11-3; len: 15; abundance: NA; CDR3nt: TGTGCCAGCAGCTTAGAAAGAGGGCACTACAATGAGCAGTTCTTC; CDR3aa: CASSLERGHYNEQFF
j_gene: TRBJ2-1; d_gene: TRBD1; v_gene: TRBV7-6; len: 15; abundance: NA; CDR3nt: TGTGCCAGCAGCTTGGACAGGAGCTCCTACAATGAGCAGTTCTTC; CDR3aa: CASSLDRSSYNEQFF
j_gene: TRBJ1-6; d_gene: NA; v_gene: TRBV6-1; len: 16; abundance: NA; CDR3nt: TGTGCCAGCAGTGAGGGGCCAGGGACAAGTAATTCACCCCTCCACTTT; CDR3aa: CASSEGPGTSNSPLHF
j_gene: TRBJ2-7; d_gene: NA; v_gene: TRBV4-1; len: 15; abundance: NA; CDR3nt: TGCGCCAGCAGCCAAGTATGGGCTTCCCCCTACGAGCAGTACTTC; CDR3aa: CASSQVWASPYEQYF
j_gene: TRBJ2-1; d_gene: TRBD2; v_gene: TRBV19; len: 15; abundance: NA; CDR3nt: TGTGCCAGTAGCCCGACGGGAGGAGTTGGCGGTGAGCAGTTCTTC; CDR3aa: CASSPTGGVGGEQFF
j_gene: TRBJ2-7; d_gene: NA; v_gene: TRBV5-4; len: 14; abundance: NA; CDR3nt: TGTGCCAGCAGCTTGGGACAGGGAGGATACGAGCAGTACTTC; CDR3aa: CASSLGQGGYEQYF
j_gene: TRBJ1-2; d_gene: NA; v_gene: TRBV5-1; len: 15; abundance: NA; CDR3nt: TGCGCCAGCAGCATAGCCCAGACAGGTGGCTATGGCTACACCTTC; CDR3aa: CASSIAQTGGYGYTF
j_gene: TRBJ1-6; d_gene: NA; v_gene: TRBV27; len: 16; abundance: NA; CDR3nt: TGTGCCAGCAGTTCCTCCGCGGGGGACTATAATTCACCCCTCCACTTT; CDR3aa: CASSSSAGDYNSPLHF
j_gene: TRBJ1-1; d_gene: NA; v_gene: TRBV27; len: 11; abundance: once; CDR3nt: TGTGCCAGCAGTCAGAACACTGAAGCTTTCTTT; CDR3aa: CASSQNTEAFF
j_gene: TRBJ2-1; d_gene: TRBD2; v_gene: TRBV19; len: 19; abundance: NA; CDR3nt: TGTGCCAGTAGTATAGATTCCGGAGTAGCGGGTAGAGTCTACAATGAGCAGTTCTTC; CDR3aa: CASSIDSGVAGRVYNEQFF
j_gene: TRBJ2-7; d_gene: TRBD2; v_gene: TRBV7-9; len: 18; abundance: NA; CDR3nt: TGTGCCAGCAGCTTCGGGACTAGCGGGGCCCGTAGCTCCTACGAGCAGTACTTC; CDR3aa: CASSFGTSGARSSYEQYF
j_gene: TRBJ1-1; d_gene: NA; v_gene: TRBV11-2; len: 11; abundance: once; CDR3nt: TGTGCCAGCAGGAAGGGAGGGGTGGCTTTCTTT; CDR3aa: CASRKGGVAFF
j_gene: TRBJ1-2; d_gene: TRBD1; v_gene: TRBV6-5; len: 13; abundance: few; CDR3nt: TGTGCCAGCAATGTACAGGGGGCTTATGGCTACACCTTC; CDR3aa: CASNVQGAYGYTF
j_gene: TRBJ1-5; d_gene: NA; v_gene: TRBV5-6; len: 15; abundance: NA; CDR3nt: TGTGCCAGCACCAAGACAGGTCCTAGCAATCAGCCCCAGCATTTT; CDR3aa: CASTKTGPSNQPQHF
j_gene: TRBJ1-5; d_gene: NA; v_gene: TRBV7-2; len: 16; abundance: NA; CDR3nt: TGTGCCAGCAGCTTAGTACAGGGCAATAGCAATCAGCCCCAGCATTTT; CDR3aa: CASSLVQGNSNQPQHF
j_gene: TRBJ2-5; d_gene: NA; v_gene: TRBV9; len: 13; abundance: NA; CDR3nt: TGTGCCAGCAGCGTAGCTTATCAAGAGACCCAGTACTTC; CDR3aa: CASSVAYQETQYF
j_gene: TRBJ1-5; d_gene: TRBD1; v_gene: TRBV2; len: 13; abundance: NA; CDR3nt: TGTGCCAGCCATGACAGGGACAATCAGCCCCAGCATTTT; CDR3aa: CASHDRDNQPQHF
j_gene: TRBJ2-1; d_gene: NA; v_gene: TRBV20-1; len: 12; abundance: NA; CDR3nt: TGCAGTGCTAGTGTGGGGGGATATGAGCAGTTCTTC; CDR3aa: CSASVGGYEQFF
j_gene: TRBJ2-1; d_gene: NA; v_gene: TRBV3-1/TRBV3-2; len: 15; abundance: NA; CDR3nt: TGTGCCAGCAGCCAAGGGCGGAGCTCCTACAATGAGCAGTTCTTC; CDR3aa: CASSQGRSSYNEQFF
j_gene: TRBJ1-6; d_gene: TRBD1; v_gene: TRBV28; len: 15; abundance: NA; CDR3nt: TGTGCCAGCAGTTTGACAGGGGGTGCTCGTTCACCCCTCCACTTT; CDR3aa: CASSLTGGARSPLHF
j_gene: TRBJ2-3; d_gene: TRBD1; v_gene: TRBV24-1; len: 17; abundance: NA; CDR3nt: TGTGCCACCAGTGATGGCACAGGGGGCTATCGCACAGATACGCAGTATTTT; CDR3aa: CATSDGTGGYRTDTQYF
j_gene: TRBJ1-1; d_gene: NA; v_gene: TRBV20-1; len: 11; abundance: NA; CDR3nt: TGCAGTGCTAGAAGGCAGGAGGGAGCTTTCTTT; CDR3aa: CSARRQEGAFF
j_gene: TRBJ1-2; d_gene: NA; v_gene: TRBV28; len: 11; abundance: NA; CDR3nt: TGTGCCAGCGGGGGGAACTATGGCTACACCTTC; CDR3aa: CASGGNYGYTF
j_gene: TRBJ1-1; d_gene: NA; v_gene: TRBV7-9; len: 14; abundance: NA; CDR3nt: TGTGCCAGCAGCTTAGCGCTGGACAGCACTGAAGCTTTCTTT; CDR3aa: CASSLALDSTEAFF
j_gene: TRBJ2-5; d_gene: TRBD2; v_gene: TRBV5-1; len: 16; abundance: NA; CDR3nt: TGCGCCAGCAGCTTGGGACTAGCGGGAGGGGGCGAGACCCAGTACTTC; CDR3aa: CASSLGLAGGGETQYF
j_gene: TRBJ2-1; d_gene: NA; v_gene: TRBV14; len: 17; abundance: NA; CDR3nt: TGTGCCAGCAGCCAAGAATCCCTGGACTACCTGGTCTATGAGCAGTTCTTC; CDR3aa: CASSQESLDYLVYEQFF
j_gene: TRBJ2-1; d_gene: TRBD2; v_gene: TRBV28; len: 15; abundance: NA; CDR3nt: TGTGCCATCGGGACTAGCGGAGCGGGATTACATGAGCAGTTCTTC; CDR3aa: CAIGTSGAGLHEQFF
j_gene: TRBJ2-2; d_gene: NA; v_gene: TRBV7-9; len: 14; abundance: NA; CDR3nt: TGTGCCAGCAGCTCTACAGGGTCAACCGGGGAGCTGTTTTTT; CDR3aa: CASSSTGSTGELFF